This T cell receptor beta chain was identified during a study of blood T cell repertoires in COVID-19. For the study at large: Acute and convalescent COVID-19 samples came from the United States, Italy and Spain.

V lost 5 bases and J lost 6; bases outside the gene matches: 9. Germline lookup yields CDR1 SNHLY and CDR2 FYNNEI. The CDR3 spans 14 residues. Per the study methods: Reference gene primer amplification gave estimated nucleated cell counts. Clones were sequenced by immunoSEQ multiplex PCR, and TCRdb holds only the in-frame ones, with some missing. V and J calls and clone size are copied from that table; D and trimming were computed from the DNA. The table has about 160,000 clones, approximately 82% seen once. The sample was peripheral blood. This TCR was sampled from a middle-aged woman with COVID-19, enrolled during active disease. The rearrangement joins TRBV2 to TRBJ2-7, with 8 positions matching TRBD2. The CDR3 DNA sequence: TGTGCCAGCAGTAACCCAGCGGGAGAGTTCGAGCAGTACTTC. Protein sequence: CASSNPAGEFEQYF. Full variable domain (remainder filled in from reference TRBV2 and TRBJ2-7): EPEVTQTPSHQVTQMGQEVILRCVPISNHLYFYWYRQILGQKVEFLVSFYNNEISEKSEIFDDQFSVERPDGSNFTLKIRSTKLEDSAMYFCASSNPAGEFEQYFGPGTRLTVT.